This T cell receptor beta chain was observed in a study of technical replicates of blood from several donors. The CDR3 spans 14 residues. CDR1 is SGHDN and CDR2 is FVKESK in the germline V gene. V trimming: 1 base; J trimming: 10 bases; junction bases outside the gene matches: 6. Measured with immunoSEQ multiplex PCR; TCRdb has only the in-frame clones, and not every one. The sample yields 70,000 or so clones, over 70% seen once. The TCR originated in a human donor in good health. Some clones in this sample may be carry-over from other donors' samples. Sequencing used PBMCs. The chain uses TRBV14 and TRBJ1-2, with TRBD1 matching 10 bases. CDR3 residues: CASSQAGTGVDYTF. CDR3 coding DNA: TGTGCCAGCAGCCAAGCGGGGACAGGGGTTGACTACACCTTC.